These T cell receptor beta chains were read from a single sample in a study of blood T cell repertoires in COVID-19. The data were produced by immunoSEQ multiplex PCR, yet TCRdb's version contains in-frame clones alone and is incomplete. The sample yields 210,000 or so clones, 86% seen once. Sequencing input: peripheral blood. The origin of the receptors is a woman in her fifties or sixties with acute or convalescent COVID-19. The conserved cysteine and the conserved F or W are not part of the CDR3 here. Clone size is shown for a subset of rows, as once, few, many or a class of expanded clone.

clone_size	v_call	j_call	cdr3_aa
NA	TRBV4-3	TRBJ2-3	ASSQISGFTDTQY
NA	TRBV6-4	TRBJ2-6	ASSEGGASGANVLT
NA	TRBV9	TRBJ2-5	ASSRDNVQETQY
NA	TRBV5-1	TRBJ1-2	ASSSAQGYGYT
NA	TRBV11-3	TRBJ2-6	ASSPGGAYPSGANVLT
NA	TRBV3-1/TRBV3-2	TRBJ2-7	ASSPSTGAFEQY
once	TRBV6-5	TRBJ1-1	ASSYEAGNTEAF
NA	TRBV12-3/TRBV12-4	TRBJ1-3	ASRGTGRDTIY
NA	TRBV5-4	TRBJ2-7	ASSLVGQTYEQY
NA	TRBV10-1	TRBJ2-7	ASRGTSGISEQY
NA	TRBV19	TRBJ2-2	ASSKTGTGNTGELF
NA	TRBV5-4	TRBJ2-2	ASSNRGRGNTGELF
NA	TRBV7-3	TRBJ2-1	ASSPLAGQSYNEQF
NA	TRBV6-2/TRBV6-3	TRBJ2-7	ASSRLAGAYEQY
NA	TRBV12-5	TRBJ2-1	ASGLETSGSYNEQF
NA	TRBV12-3/TRBV12-4	TRBJ1-5	ASSRHLGQPQH
NA	TRBV12-5	TRBJ2-1	ASGLGEGLEQF
NA	TRBV27	TRBJ2-7	ASSRGLAGTYEQY
NA	TRBV7-9	TRBJ2-1	ASSPSGSSYNEQF
NA	TRBV7-9	TRBJ2-7	ASSATSGEQY
few	TRBV14	TRBJ1-2	ASSRGLSQGPYGYT
NA	TRBV30	TRBJ2-7	AWRLAGMYEQY
NA	TRBV24-1	TRBJ2-1	ATSDRNYNEQF
NA	TRBV11-3	TRBJ2-3	ASSLGGPSTDTQY
NA	TRBV7-6	TRBJ2-7	ASSALGVYEQY
NA	TRBV9	TRBJ1-2	ASSIHRGTGPNYGYT
NA	TRBV9	TRBJ2-7	ASSVGHSLTYEQY
NA	TRBV13	TRBJ2-7	ASSEDRGHEQY
NA	TRBV19	TRBJ2-3	ASSIAGVVVDTQY
NA	TRBV27	TRBJ1-1	ASSADRGNTEAF
NA	TRBV6-5	TRBJ1-5	ASSPGQINQPQH
NA	TRBV7-2	TRBJ1-2	ASGGAPRDNGYT
NA	TRBV6-5	TRBJ2-5	ASREGGHRETQY
NA	TRBV30	TRBJ1-3	AWSVRPGLGNTIY
once	TRBV12-3/TRBV12-4	TRBJ2-7	ASSFGGDYEQY
NA	TRBV19	TRBJ2-3	ASSSRLAGPTTDTQY
NA	TRBV6-2/TRBV6-3	TRBJ1-1	ASSYSQGLANTEAF
NA	TRBV7-9	TRBJ1-1	ASSPQGKMAEAF
NA	TRBV9	TRBJ2-5	ASSADWTGRVTQY
NA	TRBV4-2	TRBJ1-4	ASSQGNGRSGVEKLF
NA	TRBV11-3	TRBJ1-1	ASSLGQGTEAF
NA	TRBV5-4	TRBJ1-1	ASRPRYGTEAF
NA	TRBV19	TRBJ2-1	ASSPPQEYNEQF
NA	TRBV18	TRBJ1-5	ASSSGVDQPQH
NA	TRBV4-1	TRBJ1-2	ASRRTGGLDGYT
NA	TRBV7-9	TRBJ1-5	ASSRTGGGQPQH
NA	TRBV4-2	TRBJ2-3	ASSPAGTSTDTQY
NA	TRBV29-1	TRBJ1-1	SVARGNEAF
NA	TRBV2	TRBJ1-6	AIPGGHNSPLH
NA	TRBV11-3	TRBJ1-4	ASSPSGDREKLF
NA	TRBV7-2	TRBJ2-3	ASSLFSGNRNTDTQY
NA	TRBV18	TRBJ1-2	ASSPSVDRVNGYT
NA	TRBV6-5	TRBJ2-3	ASSLGSTLTDTQY
once	TRBV6-5	TRBJ2-7	ASGVPGTYEQY
NA	TRBV7-9	TRBJ2-4	ASSSGQGALLAKNIQY
NA	TRBV19	TRBJ1-5	ASSLTGGGKPQH
NA	TRBV10-2	TRBJ2-7	ASSGAGARLEQY
NA	TRBV11-1	TRBJ2-7	ASSLEADRGGSQY
NA	TRBV11-2	TRBJ1-2	ASSPTGYGYT
NA	TRBV5-4	TRBJ1-1	ASRRGAGDTEAF